The 25 T cell receptor beta chains below were found in one sample sequenced in a study of T cells in Graves' hyperthyroidism and ophthalmopathy. Template material for amplifying TCR beta CDR3 regions consisted of RNA transcripts. An initial round of RT-PCR targeting the TCR CDR3 relied on the HTBI primer set. TCRdb re-analysed the multiplex PCR reads in MiXCR, keeping a single row per CDR3 protein. Of more than 550,000 distinct CDR3 sequences in the sample, approximately 42% were seen once. Sequencing used peripheral blood or thyroid tissue (not recorded which). Receptor source: an adult man with Graves' disease, either hyperthyroidism or ophthalmopathy (not recorded which).

The gene calls are TRBV29-1 and TRBJ1-1, with D possibly matching TRBD1 (6 bases). Germline CDR1 reads SQVTM; CDR2 reads ANQGSEA. This CDR3 is 12 amino acids long. The V and J ends lost 6 bases and 4 bases respectively, with 12 bases between them. CDR3 region: CSVADRSTEAFF. The DNA of the CDR3 is TGCAGCGTGGCAGACAGGAGCACTGAAGCTTTCTTT.

The V and J genes are TRBV29-1 and TRBJ2-7, with 7 bases matching TRBD2. Germline lookup yields CDR1 SQVTM and CDR2 ANQGSEA. This CDR3 contains 15 residues. V dropped 5 bases and J dropped 1; count of bases not matched to a gene: 11. CDR3 DNA sequence: TGCAGCGTTAACGACGGGGCTAGCGGATCCTACGAGCAGTACTTC. Protein sequence: CSVNDGASGSYEQYF.

This clonotype has only one observation. A read error is possible here, since a much larger clone lies one base away. This chain connects TRBV11-1 to TRBJ1-5, with 8 positions matching TRBD1. The J segment lost 0 bases and the V segment lost 3 bases, leaving 13 bases of the junction unmatched. The germline gives CDR1 SGHAT, CDR2 FQDESV (reference sequence). This CDR3 is 19 amino acids long. The CDR3 sequence is CASSFAPDRGRLSNQPQHF. The CDR3 DNA sequence: TGTGCCAGCAGCTTTGCCCCAGACAGGGGCAGGCTTAGCAATCAGCCCCAGCATTTT. Based on the CDR3 plus reference TRBV11-1 and TRBJ1-5, the full variable domain is EAEVAQSPRYKITEKSQAVAFWCDPISGHATLYWYRQILGQGPELLVQFQDESVVDDSQLPKDRFSAERLKGVDSTLKIQPAELGDSAMYLCASSFAPDRGRLSNQPQHFGDGTRLSIL.

The V gene is TRBV6-6, the J gene TRBJ1-5; TRBD1 matches 7 bases. This CDR3 is built from 14 residues. Germline V gene lookup returns CDR1 MNHNY and CDR2 SVGAGI (reference sequence). The ends lost 6 bases at V and 2 bases at J; junction bases unmatched: 4. CDR3 DNA sequence: TGTGCCAGCAGGGGGACAGCTGGCAATCAGCCCCAGCATTTT. It encodes CASRGTAGNQPQHF.

This chain joins TRBV7-2 and TRBJ1-5; D ambiguous. Germline-derived CDR1 and CDR2 are SGHTA and FQGNSA. The CDR3 sequence is 13 residues long. V was cut by 1 base and J by 5 bases, with 6 bases left in between. The CDR3 loop reads CASSLERYQPQHF. The CDR3 nucleotides are TGTGCCAGCAGCTTAGAGAGGTATCAGCCCCAGCATTTT.

In this sample, this clonotype turned up a few times. V is TRBV6-6 and J is TRBJ2-5; D possibly corresponds to TRBD2 (6 bases). Germline V gives CDR1 MNHNY, CDR2 SVGAGI (reference sequence). The V gene lost 2 bases and the J gene lost 2 bases, with 18 bases spanning the gap. The CDR3 contains 17 residues. As DNA, the CDR3 is TGTGCCAGCAGTTACCGGAATCTGCGGAGCGGGCAAGAGACCCAGTACTTC. Its translation: CASSYRNLRSGQETQYF.

This clonotype was seen repeatedly, ten times or more. This chain links TRBV25-1 with TRBJ1-4; 9 bases match TRBD1. J lost 7 bases, V lost 4 bases, and 7 bases had no gene match. The CDR3 is 15 amino acids. The germline V gene encodes CDR1 MGHDK and CDR2 SYGVNS. This CDR3 is CASSAHRDRVEKLFF. The DNA of the CDR3 is TGTGCCAGCAGTGCGCACCGGGACAGGGTTGAAAAACTGTTTTTT.

The V call is TRBV19, the J call TRBJ2-5; 8 nucleotides line up with TRBD1. V shed 6 bases, J shed 5 bases, and the junction held 8 bases outside the gene matches. CDR1 and CDR2 (germline): LNHDA, SQIVND (reference sequence). The CDR3 has 14 residues. CDR3 DNA sequence: TGTGCCAGTAGCCCCAACAGGGGGATCGAGACCCAGTACTTC. Amino acids: CASSPNRGIETQYF.

This chain connects TRBV2 to TRBJ1-2; 8 bases are a match to TRBD1. J gave up 7 bases and V 4 bases, and 5 bases lay outside the gene matches. CDR3 length: 13 amino acids. Germline V gene lookup returns CDR1 SNHLY and CDR2 FYNNEI. CDR3 residues: CASSARQGLGYTF. The CDR3 region has the DNA TGTGCCAGCAGTGCCAGACAGGGGCTTGGCTACACCTTC.

Only a few counts were recorded for this clonotype. This chain joins TRBV12-3 or TRBV12-4 and TRBJ2-2, with a tentative D call TRBD2 (7 bases). Trimming took off 0 bases at V and 6 bases at J, with 11 bases between the two ends. CDR3 length: 15 residues. The CDR3 is CASSLAGGPAGELFF. In DNA, the CDR3 is TGTGCCAGCAGTTTAGCGGGGGGGCCCGCCGGGGAGCTGTTTTTT.

This clonotype was counted a few times. This chain uses TRBV9 with TRBJ1-1, with D maybe TRBD1 (5 bases). The CDR3 loop spans 15 amino acids. Germline V gene data show CDR1 as SGDLS and CDR2 as YYNGEE. Trimming removed 4 bases from V and 11 bases from J, with 24 bases in between. The CDR3 reads CASSPGGGVSGNAFF. CDR3 in DNA: TGTGCCAGCAGCCCTGGGGGGGGAGTTTCGGGGAATGCTTTCTTT.

This chain joins TRBV5-1 and TRBJ1-1; the match to TRBD1 covers 9 bases. This CDR3 has 16 amino acids. The germline CDR1 and CDR2 sequences are SGHRS and YFSETQ. The ends lost 4 bases at V and 3 bases at J; junction bases unmatched: 10. CDR3 amino acids: CASSTGQGILDTEAFF. The CDR3 bases are TGCGCCAGCAGCACGGGACAGGGAATTTTGGACACTGAAGCTTTCTTT.

A word on this clonotype: Here the CDR3 omits its conserved ending phenylalanine or tryptophan, so a read error is the likely source. This chain uses TRBV10-3 with TRBJ1-1; D uncertain. The length of the CDR3 is 16 residues. Germline CDR1 ENHRY, CDR2 SYGVKD. V was clipped by 0 bases and J by 1 base, with 12 bases between them. The CDR3 coding sequence is TGTGCCATCAGTGAGTCGGTAAGCAGAACGAACACTGAAGCTTTCTCT. The encoded protein is CAISESVSRTNTEAFS.

The chain joins TRBV7-2 to TRBJ2-5; 7 bases agree with TRBD2. Germline V CDR1 and CDR2: SGHTA, FQGNSA. J was trimmed by 1 base and V by 4 bases; bases with no gene match: 9. The CDR3 contains 16 residues. In DNA, the CDR3 is TGTGCCAGCAGCTACATGGTCCCGGGGGGCCAAGAGACCCAGTACTTC. Translated: CASSYMVPGGQETQYF.

V is TRBV6-2 or TRBV6-3 and J is TRBJ1-1; D may be TRBD1 (6 bases). Trimming took off 8 bases at V and 10 bases at J, with 14 bases between the two ends. CDR3 length: 11 residues. The germline gives CDR1 MNHEY, CDR2 SVGEGT. The CDR3 reads CASPQGTSAFF. Here the CDR3 DNA reads TGTGCCAGCCCTCAGGGGACTTCAGCTTTCTTT.

The chain employs TRBV10-3 and TRBJ1-5; D gene unclear. The CDR3 is made up of 12 amino acids. V was trimmed by 6 bases and J by 7 bases, leaving 10 bases between them. Germline V gene lookup returns CDR1 ENHRY and CDR2 SYGVKD. The CDR3 spells CAISQARQPQHF. The CDR3 nucleotides read TGTGCCATCAGCCAGGCGAGGCAGCCCCAGCATTTT.

In this sample, this clonotype turned up many times. V is TRBV12-3 or TRBV12-4 and J is TRBJ1-5; D is uncertain. The CDR3 consists of 14 residues. Trimming shortened V by 2 bases and J by 5 bases, and 10 bases separated the two germline ends. The chain's CDR3 is CASSLRFEDQPQHF. The CDR3 nucleotides read TGTGCCAGCAGTTTAAGATTCGAGGATCAGCCCCAGCATTTT.

This clonotype was seen a handful of times. V gene TRBV12-3 or TRBV12-4 combines with J gene TRBJ2-7; 13 bases are a match to TRBD2. Unmatched junction bases numbered 5, after V lost 5 bases and J lost 7 bases. The CDR3 runs to 14 residues. The CDR3 DNA reads TGTGCCAGCAGTCAGACTAGCGGGAGGCTAGAGCAGTACTTC. It is translated as CASSQTSGRLEQYF.

This clonotype turned up a few times. The chain has TRBV12-3 or TRBV12-4 and TRBJ1-6; no clear D gene. The CDR3 runs to 15 residues. V dropped 1 base and J dropped 9 bases, with 13 bases sitting between them. The CDR3 DNA follows: TGTGCCAGCAGTTTAGGCGTGAGGTTGTCTTCACCCCTCCACTTT. The encoded protein is CASSLGVRLSSPLHF.

The chain links TRBV10-3 to TRBJ2-7; D is tentatively TRBD1 or TRBD2 (5 bases each). The CDR3 has 11 residues. Germline V CDR1 and CDR2: ENHRY, SYGVKD. The V end was cut by 8 bases, the J end by 3 bases, with 8 bases between. Here the CDR3 DNA reads TGTGCCATCGGGACGGACTACGAGCAGTACTTC. Translated: CAIGTDYEQYF.

This clonotype was counted at least ten times. The genes are TRBV7-6 and TRBJ2-7; D perhaps matches TRBD2 (6 bases). Per the germline V gene, CDR1 is SGHVS and CDR2 is FNYEAQ. This CDR3 is built from 12 residues. V lost 2 bases and J 5 bases, leaving 7 bases between the germline ends. CDR3 protein: CASSLLANEQYF. The CDR3 coding sequence is TGTGCCAGCAGCTTACTAGCGAACGAGCAGTACTTC.

This clonotype was seen ten or more times. This sequence joins TRBV10-3 and TRBJ2-7; TRBD2 matches 7 bases. Trimming took 4 bases from V and 3 from J; bases not matched to a gene: 3. The CDR3 is 13 amino acids. Germline V CDR1 and CDR2: ENHRY, SYGVKD. In nucleotides, the CDR3 is TGTGCCATCAGTGGGGAGGGGCACTACGAGCAGTACTTC. It translates to CAISGEGHYEQYF.

About this clonotype: Compared with germline, one end of the junction differs, possibly owing to a read error. V gene TRBV20-1 combines with J gene TRBJ1-6; no reliable D call. The CDR3 length is 13 residues. From germline, CDR1 is DFQATT and CDR2 SNEGSKA (reference sequence). CDR3 sequence: CSATSVVNPPLHF. CDR3 in DNA: TGCAGTGCTACCTCCGTTGTTAATCCACCCCTCCACTTT.

The chain couples TRBV5-1 to TRBJ1-1; no definite D call. The CDR3 runs 13 residues. Deletions cut 2 bases from V and 4 bases from J, with 9 bases between. The germline V gene has CDR1 SGHRS and CDR2 YFSETQ. CDR3 loop: CASSFSQLTEAFF. The CDR3 region has the DNA TGCGCCAGCAGCTTCTCCCAACTCACTGAAGCTTTCTTT.

The genes are TRBV5-4 and TRBJ1-1; D is undetermined. The ends were cut back, 1 base at V and 0 bases at J, with 7 bases in the middle. This CDR3 comprises 14 residues. Germline CDR1 SGHNT, CDR2 YYREEE (reference sequence). The CDR3: CASSLKTVNTEAFF. CDR3 DNA sequence: TGTGCCAGCAGCTTGAAAACGGTGAACACTGAAGCTTTCTTT.